The 27 T cell receptor beta chains reported below all come from one sample, sequenced in a study of blood T cell repertoires in COVID-19. The data were produced by immunoSEQ multiplex PCR, yet TCRdb's version contains in-frame clones alone and is incomplete. Here the sample spans roughly 43,000 clones, approximately 88% being singletons. The specimen was peripheral blood. Receptors originate from a human donor in a cohort sampled during active COVID-19.

Only one count was recorded for this clone. This chain links TRBV24-1 with TRBJ2-3; possibly TRBD1 for D (6 bases). There are 15 residues in the CDR3. V lost 5 bases and J 0 bases, leaving 11 bases between the germline ends. CDR1 is KGHDR, CDR2 SFDVKD, per germline. The CDR3 protein is CATSVGGGSTDTQYF. CDR3 DNA: TGTGCCACCAGTGTTGGGGGCGGAAGCACAGATACGCAGTATTTT.

The genes are TRBV6-2 or TRBV6-3 and TRBJ1-2; D remains ambiguous. V dropped 5 bases and J dropped 4 bases, with 14 bases sitting between them. CDR1 is MNHEY and CDR2 is SVGEGT in the germline V gene. The CDR3 extends over 14 amino acids. The CDR3 sequence is CASSQRIHVYGYTF. The CDR3 DNA is TGTGCCAGCAGTCAGCGCATCCATGTCTATGGCTACACCTTC.

The chain couples TRBV10-3 to TRBJ1-6; perhaps TRBD1 as D (6 bases). The CDR3 runs to 12 residues. V gave up 7 bases and J gave up 8 bases, with 9 bases separating them. Germline loops: CDR1 ENHRY, CDR2 SYGVKD. The CDR3 DNA sequence: TGTGCCATCACCAACAGGGATTCACCCCTCCACTTT. Encoded protein: CAITNRDSPLHF.

The CDR3 coding sequence is TGTGCCAGTAGTATTCCGTACTCTGGAAACACCATATATTTT. Translated, it gives CASSIPYSGNTIYF. This rearrangement joins TRBV19 to TRBJ1-3; D call uncertain. Germline V gene sequence: CDR1 LNHDA, CDR2 SQIVND (reference sequence). The V end was cut by 3 bases, the J end by 0 bases, with 6 bases between. The CDR3 length is 14 residues.

The chain joins TRBV27 to TRBJ1-6; D call uncertain. This CDR3 comprises 13 residues. Germline assignment: CDR1 MNHEY and CDR2 SMNVEV (reference sequence). The germline V and J ends were trimmed by 4 bases and 7 bases, with 8 bases remaining between them. CDR3 residues: CASSYAGNSPLHF. For the CDR3, the DNA is TGTGCCAGCAGTTACGCGGGCAATTCACCCCTCCACTTT.

The chain uses TRBV5-1 and TRBJ1-1; possible D gene TRBD1, 5 bases. The CDR3 has 14 amino acids. Germline V lookup: CDR1 SGHRS, CDR2 YFSETQ. V was clipped by 1 base and J by 11 bases, with 18 bases between them. The CDR3 reads CASSLRPRVREAFF. The CDR3 nucleotides are TGCGCCAGCAGCTTGAGGCCCAGGGTGCGGGAGGCTTTCTTT.

This chain links TRBV6-5 with TRBJ2-1; 9 bases agree with TRBD1. Trimming took 4 bases from V and 7 from J; bases not matched to a gene: 11. Per the germline V gene, CDR1 is MNHEY and CDR2 is SVGAGI. The CDR3 contains 16 residues. The CDR3 region is CASSWERDRARNEQFF. CDR3 coding DNA: TGTGCCAGCAGTTGGGAGCGGGACAGGGCAAGAAATGAGCAGTTCTTC.

The CDR3 DNA follows: TGTGCCAGCAGCGTAGACGGGAGGTCGAATACGCAGTATTTT. As protein: CASSVDGRSNTQYF. V and J are TRBV9 and TRBJ2-3; 7 bases are shared with TRBD2. Germline V gene data show CDR1 as SGDLS and CDR2 as YYNGEE. Trimming cost V 0 bases and J 7 bases; bases outside gene matches: 5. CDR3 size: 14 residues.

V gene TRBV5-1 combines with J gene TRBJ1-5; TRBD1 matches 7 bases. Germline CDR1 is SGHRS and CDR2 is YFSETQ. Unmatched junction bases numbered 5, after V lost 0 bases and J lost 5 bases. CDR3 size: 15 residues. The CDR3, as DNA: TGCGCCAGCAGCTTGGAGGGGGCAGCTTATCAGCCCCAGCATTTT. Its protein product is CASSLEGAAYQPQHF.

Here the CDR3 reads CASSTTGSTDTQYF. The CDR3 DNA sequence: TGCGCCAGCAGCACGACAGGAAGCACAGATACGCAGTATTTT. V and J are TRBV5-1 and TRBJ2-3; D is possibly TRBD1 (6 bases). Trimming left V 4 bases short and J 0 bases short, with 9 bases between. Germline values: CDR1 SGHRS, CDR2 YFSETQ. The CDR3 totals 14 residues.

This clone was seen a single time. The V and J genes are TRBV7-2 and TRBJ2-1; TRBD2 matches at 9 bases. The CDR3 sequence is 16 residues long. Germline V gives CDR1 SGHTA, CDR2 FQGNSA. V dropped 1 base and J dropped 6; count of bases not matched to a gene: 7. The CDR3 here is CASSLGGRGGSNEQFF. Here the CDR3 DNA reads TGTGCCAGCAGCTTAGGGGGGCGGGGGGGCTCCAATGAGCAGTTCTTC.

In its sample, this clone was seen a few times. The V call is TRBV5-1, the J call TRBJ1-1, with a possible D match to TRBD1 (5 bases). Trimming took 0 bases from V and 5 from J, leaving 20 bases between them. Germline CDR1 and CDR2: SGHRS and YFSETQ. The CDR3 consists of 17 residues. CDR3 sequence reads: CASSLVPGFLRDTEAFF. In DNA, the CDR3 is TGCGCCAGCAGCTTGGTCCCAGGGTTTTTACGTGATACTGAAGCTTTCTTT.

In its sample, this clone was seen a few times. The chain combines TRBV4-2 with TRBJ1-1; D is unresolved. There are 11 residues in the CDR3. V was clipped by 6 bases and J by 1 base, with 3 bases between them. Germline loops: CDR1 LGHNA, CDR2 YNFKEQ. The CDR3 is CASRRNTEAFF. DNA for the CDR3: TGTGCCAGCAGGAGGAACACTGAAGCTTTCTTT.

V and J are TRBV20-1 and TRBJ1-6; D not certain. V was trimmed by 3 bases and J by 4 bases, leaving 7 bases between them. CDR1 is DFQATT and CDR2 is SNEGSKA in the germline V gene (reference sequence). This CDR3 has 13 amino acids. The CDR3 sequence is CSASSQYNSPLHF. For the CDR3, the DNA is TGCAGTGCTAGTTCACAGTATAATTCACCCCTCCACTTT.

The V gene is TRBV9, the J gene TRBJ2-5; D is unresolved. The germline V and J ends were trimmed by 3 bases and 0 bases, with 15 bases remaining between them. Per the germline V gene, CDR1 is SGDLS and CDR2 is YYNGEE. The CDR3 totals 16 residues. The CDR3 loop reads CASSGSSDGYQETQYF. The CDR3 DNA sequence: TGTGCCAGCAGCGGGTCGAGCGATGGTTACCAAGAGACCCAGTACTTC.

The chain uses TRBV19 and TRBJ1-5; 7 bases fit TRBD1. The CDR3 loop spans 14 amino acids. J lost 9 bases, V lost 5 bases, and 10 bases had no gene match. CDR1 is LNHDA and CDR2 is SQIVND in the germline V gene (reference sequence). Written as DNA, the CDR3 is TGTGCCAGTAGTCCCGACAGGGACGCTCGGCCCCAGCATTTT. Translating gives CASSPDRDARPQHF.

V usage is TRBV9 and J usage is TRBJ1-3; D gene ambiguous. Germline CDR1 and CDR2: SGDLS and YYNGEE. Trimming removed 3 bases at V and 4 bases at J, with 17 bases between. CDR3 length: 16 amino acids. The CDR3 DNA reads TGTGCCAGCAGCGCCCGGGGAGGGCGAGGAGGAAACACCATATATTTT. Its protein is CASSARGGRGGNTIYF. Combining the CDR3 with reference TRBV9 and TRBJ1-3 gives the whole variable domain DSGVTQTPKHLITATGQRVTLRCSPRSGDLSVYWYQQSLDQGLQFLIQYYNGEERAKGNILERFSAQQFPDLHSELNLSSLELGDSALYFCASSARGGRGGNTIYFGEGSWLTVV.

The chain recombines TRBV25-1 with TRBJ2-3; D gene unclear. Between the trimmed V and J ends, which lost 4 bases and 0 bases, there was a span of 2 bases. The CDR3 totals 12 residues. The V gene's germline CDR1 is MGHDK and CDR2 SYGVNS. This CDR3 is CASSASTDTQYF. The CDR3 DNA reads TGTGCCAGCAGTGCGAGCACAGATACGCAGTATTTT.

The J gene is TRBJ1-1, the V gene TRBV6-1; D is ambiguous. V was trimmed by 2 bases and J by 8 bases, leaving 21 bases between them. The germline CDR1 and CDR2 sequences are MNHNS and SASEGT. CDR3 length: 16 residues. DNA of the CDR3: TGTGCCAGCAGTGAAAAGTGGGGAGCGGGCTCCACGGAAGCTTTCTTT. Protein: CASSEKWGAGSTEAFF.

This chain joins TRBV5-1 and TRBJ2-7; D is possibly TRBD2 (5 bases). The CDR3 runs 17 residues. Germline V gene data show CDR1 as SGHRS and CDR2 as YFSETQ. The V and J ends lost 0 bases and 1 base respectively, with 17 bases between them. The CDR3 coding sequence is TGCGCCAGCAGCTTGGCGGGGTCGGGCAGTAGATCCTACGAGCAGTACTTC. It specifies CASSLAGSGSRSYEQYF.

This clone is a singleton in its sample. This chain connects TRBV29-1 to TRBJ2-5; 10 nucleotides line up with TRBD2. The CDR3 has 14 amino acids. J lost 1 base, V lost 6 bases, and 5 bases had no gene match. Germline V gives CDR1 SQVTM, CDR2 ANQGSEA. Here the CDR3 DNA reads TGCAGCGTGTTACTAGCGGGGCTCCAAGAGACCCAGTACTTC. Translating it yields CSVLLAGLQETQYF.

The chain couples TRBV2 to TRBJ2-3, with 14 positions matching TRBD2. The CDR3 totals 16 residues. V was pared by 5 bases and J by 1 base, with 2 bases of the junction left unmatched. CDR1 and CDR2 from the germline V gene are SNHLY and FYNNEI. CDR3 loop: CASSTGLAGGTDTQYF. The CDR3 coding sequence is TGTGCCAGCAGTACGGGACTAGCGGGAGGCACAGATACGCAGTATTTT.

V gene TRBV5-1 combines with J gene TRBJ1-1; TRBD1 matches 12 bases. The J segment lost 0 bases and the V segment lost 1 base, leaving 7 bases of the junction unmatched. There are 18 residues in the CDR3. Germline CDR1 SGHRS, CDR2 YFSETQ. CDR3 coding DNA: TGCGCCAGCAGCTTGCAAGGGACAGGGGGCGGCGTGAACACTGAAGCTTTCTTT. Translation gives CASSLQGTGGGVNTEAFF.

This clone was picked up a small number of times. The rearrangement uses TRBV10-3 and TRBJ2-7; 10 nucleotides match TRBD1. The CDR3 sequence is 15 residues long. V shed 6 bases, J shed 3 bases, and the junction held 8 bases outside the gene matches. The V gene's germline CDR1 is ENHRY and CDR2 SYGVKD. The CDR3 DNA sequence: TGTGCCATCAGGGAAGGACAGGGGGGGTTCTACGAGCAGTACTTC. Encoded protein: CAIREGQGGFYEQYF.

The rearrangement links TRBV5-1 to TRBJ2-7, with D possibly being TRBD1 (5 bases). CDR3 size: 12 residues. Germline V gene lookup returns CDR1 SGHRS and CDR2 YFSETQ. The ends were cut back, 1 base at V and 10 bases at J, with 12 bases in the middle. The CDR3 nucleotides are TGCGCCAGCAGCTTGATCCAGGGCTATCAGTACTTC. Translation: CASSLIQGYQYF.

This clone was observed a few times. The rearrangement links TRBV30 to TRBJ2-3, with 14 bases matching TRBD2. V lost 3 bases and J lost 5; bases outside the gene matches: 1. This CDR3 region has 14 residues. The V gene's germline CDR1 is GTSNPN and CDR2 SVGIG (reference sequence). Here the CDR3 DNA reads TGTGCCTGGAGGGGACTAGCGGGGGTAGATACGCAGTATTTT. Translating gives CAWRGLAGVDTQYF.

The chain employs TRBV7-6 and TRBJ1-4; D perhaps matches TRBD1 (6 bases). The germline V gene encodes CDR1 SGHVS and CDR2 FNYEAQ. There are 14 residues in the CDR3. Between the trimmed V and J ends, which lost 6 bases and 4 bases, there was a span of 12 bases. CDR3 sequence (DNA): TGTGCCAGCAGATCGACAGGCCGTAATGAAAAACTGTTTTTT. The encoded protein is CASRSTGRNEKLFF.